These T cell receptor beta chains were read from a single sample in a study of shared T cell receptors in the human thymus. Profiled with immunoSEQ multiplex PCR; TCRdb holds only in-frame clones, not every one. The sample holds 600,000 to 900,000 clones, approximately 85% seen once. In addition, the sample was reused for a study of human thymus T cells.

The material sequenced was thymocytes. Source of these receptors: a girl under three years old with a congenital heart defect. Both conserved end residues are part of each CDR3. The D gene is left open where the match is weak. Expanded clones are given a class, and other clones once, few, many or no size at all.

cdr3_nt: TGTGCCGACAGTCCTGGCTACACCTTC; cdr3_aa: CADSPGYTF; v_call: TRBV7-9; j_call: TRBJ1-2; clone_size: -; d_call: -
cdr3_nt: TGTGCCAGTAGGGCAACAGGGGAATCACCCCTCCACTTT; cdr3_aa: CASRATGESPLHF; v_call: TRBV19; j_call: TRBJ1-6; clone_size: -; d_call: TRBD1
cdr3_nt: TGTGCCAGCAGTGGGACAGGGGAGCGAAAAGCTTTCTTT; cdr3_aa: CASSGTGERKAFF; v_call: TRBV6-6; j_call: TRBJ1-1; clone_size: -; d_call: TRBD1
cdr3_nt: TGTGCCAGCAGCTTAGACAGGAACAATTCACCCCTCCACTTT; cdr3_aa: CASSLDRNNSPLHF; v_call: TRBV7-6; j_call: TRBJ1-6; clone_size: -; d_call: -
cdr3_nt: TGTGCCAGCAGTGGGGACACCCCACTAACTATATCGACTAACTATGGCTACACCTTC; cdr3_aa: CASSGDTPLTISTNYGYTF; v_call: TRBV6-1; j_call: TRBJ1-2; clone_size: -; d_call: -
cdr3_nt: TGCGCCAGCCGAGACAGGTGGGGCTCCATGAACACTGAAGCTTTCTTT; cdr3_aa: CASRDRWGSMNTEAFF; v_call: TRBV5-1; j_call: TRBJ1-1; clone_size: -; d_call: -
cdr3_nt: TGCGCCAGCAGTGAGTCACTCCAATCGACAGGGGAGAGGGAGACCCAGTACTTC; cdr3_aa: CASSESLQSTGERETQYF; v_call: TRBV10-2; j_call: TRBJ2-5; clone_size: -; d_call: TRBD1
cdr3_nt: TGTGCCAGCAGCTTAGCGTCCAGGTCTGGAAACACCATATATTTT; cdr3_aa: CASSLASRSGNTIYF; v_call: TRBV7-6; j_call: TRBJ1-3; clone_size: -; d_call: -
cdr3_nt: TGCAGCGTTGAAGATAGGGGAACCGAGGGACAGCTAATCAATGGCTACACCTTC; cdr3_aa: CSVEDRGTEGQLINGYTF; v_call: TRBV29-1; j_call: TRBJ1-2; clone_size: -; d_call: TRBD1
cdr3_nt: TGTGCCAGCAGTGAAGCGCGCCCAGCGGGGGGGACTGTAAATTACAATGAGCAGTTCTTC; cdr3_aa: CASSEARPAGGTVNYNEQFF; v_call: TRBV6-1; j_call: TRBJ2-1; clone_size: -; d_call: TRBD2
cdr3_nt: TGTGCCAGCAGTCCAAGGGACAGGGGTGTCTATGGCTACACCTTC; cdr3_aa: CASSPRDRGVYGYTF; v_call: TRBV6-1; j_call: TRBJ1-2; clone_size: -; d_call: TRBD1
cdr3_nt: TGTGCCAGTAGCCCCCATGCGGAGGGTGCGGACACTGAAGCTTTCTTT; cdr3_aa: CASSPHAEGADTEAFF; v_call: TRBV19; j_call: TRBJ1-1; clone_size: -; d_call: -
cdr3_nt: TGTGCCAGCTCACCACCAGAGGGGGGGAACACAGATACGCAGTATTTT; cdr3_aa: CASSPPEGGNTDTQYF; v_call: TRBV18; j_call: TRBJ2-3; clone_size: few; d_call: -
cdr3_nt: TGTGCCATCGGGGCTTATAATTCACCCCTCCACTTT; cdr3_aa: CAIGAYNSPLHF; v_call: TRBV10-3; j_call: TRBJ1-6; clone_size: few; d_call: -
cdr3_nt: TGTGCCACCAGCAGAGAGAGTCGGGTCCCCTACAATGAGCAGTTCTTC; cdr3_aa: CATSRESRVPYNEQFF; v_call: TRBV15; j_call: TRBJ2-1; clone_size: -; d_call: -
cdr3_nt: TGTGCCAGCAGTTCCTTTAGAGAAGCTTTCTTT; cdr3_aa: CASSSFREAFF; v_call: TRBV27; j_call: TRBJ1-1; clone_size: -; d_call: -
cdr3_nt: TGTGCCAGCAGCTTAGGGGCACGGACAGGGATTGAAGCTTTCTTT; cdr3_aa: CASSLGARTGIEAFF; v_call: TRBV5-6; j_call: TRBJ1-1; clone_size: -; d_call: TRBD1
cdr3_nt: TGCGCCAGCAGCCGTCCGGACAGCCGGTACGAGCAGTACTTC; cdr3_aa: CASSRPDSRYEQYF; v_call: TRBV5-1; j_call: TRBJ2-7; clone_size: once; d_call: -
cdr3_nt: TGTGCCAGCAGCTTAGTTGAGCGCGGGGCAGGAGATAATTCACCCCTCCACTTT; cdr3_aa: CASSLVERGAGDNSPLHF; v_call: TRBV11-2; j_call: TRBJ1-6; clone_size: -; d_call: -
cdr3_nt: TGTGCCTGGGGTCCCCGGGACTTCTACTACAATGAGCAGTTCTTC; cdr3_aa: CAWGPRDFYYNEQFF; v_call: TRBV30; j_call: TRBJ2-1; clone_size: once; d_call: -
cdr3_nt: TGTGCCAGCAGCTTAGGGGCTTCTGAAGCTTTCTTT; cdr3_aa: CASSLGASEAFF; v_call: TRBV7-3; j_call: TRBJ1-1; clone_size: -; d_call: -
cdr3_nt: TGCGCCAGCAGCTTGTTGGGCCCTCTTAACTATGGCTACACCTTC; cdr3_aa: CASSLLGPLNYGYTF; v_call: TRBV5-1; j_call: TRBJ1-2; clone_size: -; d_call: -
cdr3_nt: TGTGCCGCCAATTACGGAGGAGACGGGGAGCAGTACTTC; cdr3_aa: CAANYGGDGEQYF; v_call: TRBV13; j_call: TRBJ2-7; clone_size: -; d_call: -
cdr3_nt: TGTGCCAGCAGTTACTGGGGAGGGGCCGGGGGGACTGAAGCTTTCTTT; cdr3_aa: CASSYWGGAGGTEAFF; v_call: TRBV6-5; j_call: TRBJ1-1; clone_size: few; d_call: -
cdr3_nt: TGTGCCAGCAGCCAGACTAGCGGGGAGAACACCGGGGAGCTGTTTTTT; cdr3_aa: CASSQTSGENTGELFF; v_call: TRBV7-6; j_call: TRBJ2-2; clone_size: -; d_call: TRBD2
cdr3_nt: TGTGCTAGTGGTCTCATGTGGCATGGCTACACCTTC; cdr3_aa: CASGLMWHGYTF; v_call: TRBV12-5; j_call: TRBJ1-2; clone_size: -; d_call: -
cdr3_nt: TGCAGCGTTGTGGACGACAGGGAGCTGTTC; cdr3_aa: CSVVDDRELF; v_call: TRBV29-1; j_call: TRBJ1-2; clone_size: -; d_call: TRBD1
cdr3_nt: TGTGCCAGCAGCTTAGTAGCGGGGACCCACGAGCAGTACTTC; cdr3_aa: CASSLVAGTHEQYF; v_call: TRBV11-2; j_call: TRBJ2-7; clone_size: -; d_call: TRBD2
cdr3_nt: TGTGCCAGCAGCTTCCATGACAGCCGCACTGGGGCCAACGTCCTGACTTTC; cdr3_aa: CASSFHDSRTGANVLTF; v_call: TRBV7-9; j_call: TRBJ2-6; clone_size: -; d_call: -
cdr3_nt: TGTGCCAGCAGGCGAATAAAGGGGGGGGACGAGCAGTACTTC; cdr3_aa: CASRRIKGGDEQYF; v_call: TRBV7-4; j_call: TRBJ2-7; clone_size: -; d_call: -
cdr3_nt: TGTGCCAGCAGTTCAATTAACTACGAGCAGTACTTC; cdr3_aa: CASSSINYEQYF; v_call: TRBV6-6; j_call: TRBJ2-7; clone_size: -; d_call: -
cdr3_nt: TGTGCCAGCAGCCCTTCATTGGAGCAGAAGGAAAAACTGTTTTTT; cdr3_aa: CASSPSLEQKEKLFF; v_call: TRBV13; j_call: TRBJ1-4; clone_size: -; d_call: -
cdr3_nt: TGTGCCAGCTTGCTTACAGGGGAGTCCCGTTACACCTTC; cdr3_aa: CASLLTGESRYTF; v_call: TRBV6-6; j_call: TRBJ1-2; clone_size: once; d_call: TRBD1
cdr3_nt: TGTGCCAGCAGCCCCCTAGAGCGGGACCGCGGCCTCTATGAGCAGTTCTTC; cdr3_aa: CASSPLERDRGLYEQFF; v_call: TRBV7-9; j_call: TRBJ2-1; clone_size: -; d_call: TRBD2
cdr3_nt: TGTGCTAGCAGTTATAAGTCAGGAACGCTCTCCTACGAGCAGTACTTC; cdr3_aa: CASSYKSGTLSYEQYF; v_call: TRBV7-7; j_call: TRBJ2-7; clone_size: -; d_call: -